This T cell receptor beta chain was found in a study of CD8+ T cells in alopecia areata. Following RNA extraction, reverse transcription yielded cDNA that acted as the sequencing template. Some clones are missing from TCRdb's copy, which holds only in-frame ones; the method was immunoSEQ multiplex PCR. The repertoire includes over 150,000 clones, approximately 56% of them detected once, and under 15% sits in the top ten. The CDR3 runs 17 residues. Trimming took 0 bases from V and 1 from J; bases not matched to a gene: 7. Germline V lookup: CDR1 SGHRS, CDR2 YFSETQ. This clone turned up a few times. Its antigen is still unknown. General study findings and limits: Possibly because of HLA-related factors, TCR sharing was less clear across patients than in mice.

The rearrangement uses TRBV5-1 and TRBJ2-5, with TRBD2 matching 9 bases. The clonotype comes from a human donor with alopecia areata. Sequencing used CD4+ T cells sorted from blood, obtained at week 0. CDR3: CASSLDGAGGLQETQYF. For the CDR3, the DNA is TGCGCCAGCAGCTTGGATGGAGCGGGGGGCCTCCAAGAGACCCAGTACTTC.